This TCR beta chain was obtained from a study of shared clonotypes between healthy human individuals. On the study more broadly: A donor's plate count was three for CD4 naive and three for CD4 memory; CD8 naive had two and CD8 memory one.

Germline CDR1 reads SGDLS; CDR2 reads YYNGEE. CDR3 length: 14 residues. With V trimmed by 3 bases and J by 6 bases, 3 bases remained unmatched. Per the original methods: ImmunoSEQ output held junction-only sequences without quality scores, so filtering differed. The repertoire was sequenced with immunoSEQ multiplex PCR; TCRdb's copy has only in-frame clones and lacks some. V and J calls and clone size are those listed in that table; D and trimming were worked out from the DNA. The data hold around 2.1 million clones, with 85% to 95% observed a single time. CD8 cells regarded as naive lacked CD45RO, were positively chosen for CCR7, and omitted terminally differentiated effector memory CD45RA+ cells.

The sequencing sample was made of naive CD8+ T cells from PBMCs. This TCR was recovered from a man younger than 35 in good health. Some clones in this sample may be carry-over from other donors' samples. The V gene is TRBV9, the J gene TRBJ2-1; 10 positions agree with TRBD2. The CDR3 DNA reads TGTGCCAGCAGCGCGGGACTAGCGCTCAATGAGCAGTTCTTC. It is translated as CASSAGLALNEQFF.